Listed below are T cell receptor beta chains from one sample, sequenced in a study of T-cell reconstitution after alpha-beta-depleted transplantation in children. A single record per CDR3 protein comes from TCRdb applying MiXCR to the PCR reads. This table holds 450,000 to 600,000 distinct CDR3 sequences, about 11% found once. Specimen: PBMCs, collected before TCRalphabeta/CD19-depleted stem cell transplant. Source of these receptors: a child aged 2 to 10 with inherited bone marrow failure, due to receive a stem cell transplant. CDR3s include the opening cysteine and the closing phenylalanine or tryptophan. Each record gives: J gene, V gene, D gene, clone size, CDR3 protein. A D gene is named only where the DNA matches it firmly. Only part of the rows carry a size: once, few, many, or a class if the clone is expanded.

J: TRBJ2-3; V: TRBV5-1; D: NA; size: many; CDR3: CASSLFPGSTDTQYF
J: TRBJ1-1; V: TRBV19; D: NA; size: many; CDR3: CASSIRASTEAFF
J: TRBJ2-2; V: TRBV7-9; D: NA; size: NA; CDR3: CASSLEKNTGELFF
J: TRBJ2-1; V: TRBV4-3; D: TRBD2; size: many; CDR3: CASSLVAGEVLYYNEQFF
J: TRBJ2-7; V: TRBV2; D: TRBD1; size: NA; CDR3: CASNLGHGTVEYF
J: TRBJ2-1; V: TRBV30; D: NA; size: many; CDR3: CAWSIPWGLRYNEQFF
J: TRBJ1-2; V: TRBV5-5; D: NA; size: NA; CDR3: CASSLDPAAGGYGYTF
J: TRBJ2-1; V: TRBV4-3; D: NA; size: many; CDR3: CASSQALTRDEQFF
J: TRBJ2-7; V: TRBV7-9; D: NA; size: many; CDR3: CASSLDIGPYEQYF
J: TRBJ1-2; V: TRBV20-1; D: TRBD1; size: many; CDR3: CSAAGQLNYGYTF
J: TRBJ1-4; V: TRBV20-1; D: NA; size: NA; CDR3: CSGAGPPANEKLFF
J: TRBJ1-1; V: TRBV27; D: NA; size: many; CDR3: CASFDRPTEAFF
J: TRBJ2-2; V: TRBV29-1; D: NA; size: many; CDR3: CSVSHGYTGELFF
J: TRBJ2-7; V: TRBV10-2; D: TRBD2; size: NA; CDR3: CASTRLAGGSYEQYF
J: TRBJ2-1; V: TRBV6-2/TRBV6-3; D: TRBD2; size: many; CDR3: CASSSRTSGGNEQFF
J: TRBJ1-1; V: TRBV5-1; D: NA; size: many; CDR3: CASSLTGSNTEAFF
J: TRBJ2-3; V: TRBV6-5; D: NA; size: many; CDR3: CASSYSLNSLTTDTQYF
J: TRBJ2-5; V: TRBV3-1; D: NA; size: NA; CDR3: CASSQDPPEAEETQYF
J: TRBJ2-3; V: TRBV27; D: TRBD2; size: many; CDR3: CASSLWDLAGDADTQYF
J: TRBJ2-3; V: TRBV3-1; D: NA; size: few; CDR3: CASSRSLRGTDTQYF
J: TRBJ2-1; V: TRBV19; D: TRBD1; size: NA; CDR3: CARTGGAPNEQFF
J: TRBJ2-1; V: TRBV20-1; D: TRBD2; size: few; CDR3: CSARDAGTSGVHEQFF
J: TRBJ2-1; V: TRBV6-1; D: NA; size: many; CDR3: CASRHDSYNEQFF
J: TRBJ1-5; V: TRBV20-1; D: NA; size: many; CDR3: CSARDRAGDQPQHF
J: TRBJ1-6; V: TRBV27; D: TRBD1; size: many; CDR3: CASSSGTGGVSPLHF
J: TRBJ1-2; V: TRBV6-2/TRBV6-3; D: TRBD1; size: many; CDR3: CASLGAGGDGYTF
J: TRBJ2-7; V: TRBV5-1; D: TRBD2; size: many; CDR3: CASSLTASGGSYEQYF